Reported below is one TCR beta chain. Its antigen is unknown. Per-nucleotide qualities are absent, and no much larger clonotype sits a single base away. The collaborating institutions used their own protocols to collect whole blood in K2EDTA tubes. For TCRbeta analysis, collaborators shipped samples as frozen whole blood, isolated PBMCs, or DNA extracted from either of those sample types. The immunoSEQ Assay, a bias-controlled multiplex PCR, was used to amplify TCRbeta CDR3 regions from genomic DNA. Concerning the study's data processing: Nucleated cell counts per sample were estimated from amplification of reference gene primers within the assay. To quantify the absolute abundance of each unique TCRbeta CDR3 rearrangement, sequence reads were collapsed and filtered. Productive Simpson clonality was computed per sample as the square root of Simpson's diversity index over productive rearrangements. TCRdb limited this immuneACCESS table to in-frame rearrangements with V and J called. A share of clones is missing; checked studies link under half to unresolved V genes, and the rest is unexplained. D and trimming were read from the DNA, whereas the V and J calls and clone size are those reported in that table. For this sample the table gives 81,000 or so clones, of which around four fifths were detected only once. The top ten hold 10% to 15% of the sample.

These data come from a study of blood T cell repertoires in COVID-19 (TCRdb year 2020). Regarding the research as a whole: Samples covering the acute and convalescent phases of COVID-19 were provided by collaborators in the United States, Italy and Spain. The material from the prospective study consisted of cDNA or gDNA derived from T cells, B-cell-depleted T cells, or PBMCs. Subjects who had been exposed to COVID-19, were actively infected with it, or had recovered from it provided the deeply sampled blood TCRbeta repertoires that made up the dataset. The repertoires were made available in a free public database intended to serve as a resource for research on the immune response to SARS-CoV-2. The samples were drawn from the first 160 participants of the ongoing ImmuneRACE study and from roughly 1,300 subjects provided by 6 global collaborators. The sample metadata nearly always contained a de-identified subject ID, COVID-19 status, age in years and sex. Where HLA class I and class II types were available, the types were taken from metadata supplied by the sample provider, not from assay-based typing.

Beyond this particular receptor, the publication reports: Clinical and demographic metadata were provided uncurated, with the amount varying by source and participant.

At the junction V is shortened by 6 bases and J by 4 bases, with 13 bases in between. The CDR3 spans 13 residues, from the cysteine through the phenylalanine. Left in the record is the CDR3 DNA by itself, 39 bases read in frame from the first base. CDR1 and CDR2 are read off the germline V gene as SGHNT and YENEEA. Material for sequencing was peripheral blood. The chain is assembled from TRBV11-3 and TRBJ2-7; TRBD1 is perhaps the D gene, given 5 matching bases. The receptor was isolated from a woman in her sixties or seventies with active or convalescent COVID-19. The DNA reads as follows: TGTGCCAGCAGTAAAGACAGAGATTACGAGCAGTACTTC. Translated, this gives CASSKDRDYEQYF.